The source of this T cell receptor beta chain is a study of T cell responses to AZD1222 COVID-19 vaccine. The CDR3 has 18 residues. Germline V CDR1 and CDR2: KGHSH, LQKENI. V trimming: 0 bases; J trimming: 1 base; junction bases outside the gene matches: 10. TCRdb's copy holds only in-frame clones and misses some; the assay was immunoSEQ multiplex PCR. This repertoire shows tens of thousands of clones, approximately 85% found once; its top ten account for about 5%. The V and J genes are TRBV18 and TRBJ1-1, with 8 bases matching TRBD1. This sample comprised peripheral blood, obtained on day 0 of MenACWY control vaccination. This sequence was found in an adult in good health. The CDR3 bases are TGTGCCAGCTCACCACCGTTCCGACAGGGGTCGCCGAACACTGAAGCTTTCTTT. This translates into CASSPPFRQGSPNTEAFF. Based on the CDR3 plus reference TRBV18 and TRBJ1-1, the full variable domain is NAGVMQNPRHLVRRRGQEARLRCSPMKGHSHVYWYRQLPEEGLKFMVYLQKENIIDESGMPKERFSAEFPKEGPSILRIQQVVRGDSAAYFCASSPPFRQGSPNTEAFFGQGTRLTVV.